The rows below give T cell receptor beta chains drawn from one sample of a study of CD8 T cells in ankylosing spondylitis. MiXCR, applied by TCRdb to the 5' RACE reads, yields one record per CDR3 protein. The profile covers 670,000 or so distinct CDR3 sequences, with 15% to 20% appearing a single time and 15% to 20% taken by the ten largest. Sequencing input: blood, either unsorted or a sorted T cell fraction (not recorded which). All receptors derive from a male donor with ankylosing spondylitis. The CDR3 runs from the conserved cysteine through the conserved F or W. A D gene is named only where the DNA matches it firmly. Clone size appears in some rows only: once, few, many, or a class for an expanded clone.

clone_size: NA; j_call: TRBJ1-2; v_call: TRBV29-1; d_call: NA; cdr3_length: 15; cdr3_aa: CSVEGRDTEYYGYTF; cdr3_nt: TGCAGCGTTGAAGGCCGGGACACCGAATACTATGGCTACACCTTC
clone_size: NA; j_call: TRBJ2-1; v_call: TRBV10-1; d_call: TRBD2; cdr3_length: 15; cdr3_aa: CASSPRGGGKFPQFF; cdr3_nt: TGCGCCAGCAGCCCGAGGGGCGGGGGGAAATTCCCGCAGTTCTTC
clone_size: NA; j_call: TRBJ2-5; v_call: TRBV3-1; d_call: TRBD1; cdr3_length: 14; cdr3_aa: CASSPNRGHETQYF; cdr3_nt: TGTGCCAGCAGCCCAAACAGGGGGCATGAGACCCAGTACTTC
clone_size: few; j_call: TRBJ2-5; v_call: TRBV18; d_call: NA; cdr3_length: 13; cdr3_aa: CASSLHNQETQYF; cdr3_nt: TGTGCCAGCTCACTACACAACCAAGAGACCCAGTACTTC
clone_size: few; j_call: TRBJ2-5; v_call: TRBV20-1; d_call: NA; cdr3_length: 12; cdr3_aa: CSASVGGETQYF; cdr3_nt: TGCAGTGCTTCGGTGGGGGGAGAGACCCAGTACTTC
clone_size: few; j_call: TRBJ1-2; v_call: TRBV4-3; d_call: NA; cdr3_length: 15; cdr3_aa: CASSQEVRGLYGYTF; cdr3_nt: TGCGCCAGCAGCCAAGAGGTCAGAGGGCTCTATGGCTACACCTTC
clone_size: NA; j_call: TRBJ2-2; v_call: TRBV27; d_call: NA; cdr3_length: 14; cdr3_aa: CASSEWTPTGELFF; cdr3_nt: TGTGCCAGCAGTGAGTGGACCCCGACCGGGGAGCTGTTTTTT
clone_size: few; j_call: TRBJ2-5; v_call: TRBV25-1; d_call: NA; cdr3_length: 14; cdr3_aa: CASSELPAAETQYF; cdr3_nt: TGTGCCAGCAGTGAACTTCCTGCGGCGGAGACCCAGTACTTC
clone_size: few; j_call: TRBJ2-7; v_call: TRBV10-3; d_call: TRBD1; cdr3_length: 14; cdr3_aa: CAISRGTAKYEQYF; cdr3_nt: TGTGCCATCTCTAGGGGGACAGCAAAATACGAGCAGTACTTC
clone_size: many; j_call: TRBJ2-7; v_call: TRBV7-8; d_call: NA; cdr3_length: 14; cdr3_aa: CASSLVGNNYEQYF; cdr3_nt: TGTGCCAGCAGCTTAGTGGGGAACAACTACGAGCAGTACTTC
clone_size: few; j_call: TRBJ2-3; v_call: TRBV10-3; d_call: TRBD2; cdr3_length: 16; cdr3_aa: CAISGAGGTFTDTQYF; cdr3_nt: TGTGCCATCAGTGGAGCGGGGGGGACCTTCACAGATACGCAGTATTTT
clone_size: NA; j_call: TRBJ2-5; v_call: TRBV27; d_call: NA; cdr3_length: 16; cdr3_aa: CASSPSTTTGRETQYF; cdr3_nt: TGTGCCAGCAGTCCGTCCACCACAACAGGGCGAGAGACCCAGTACTTC
clone_size: few; j_call: TRBJ2-7; v_call: TRBV7-9; d_call: NA; cdr3_length: 12; cdr3_aa: CASSLTSHEQYF; cdr3_nt: TGTGCCAGCAGCTTAACTTCCCACGAGCAGTACTTC
clone_size: few; j_call: TRBJ1-5; v_call: TRBV7-9; d_call: NA; cdr3_length: 13; cdr3_aa: CASSAGGDQPQHF; cdr3_nt: TGTGCCAGCAGCGCAGGAGGAGATCAGCCCCAGCATTTT
clone_size: NA; j_call: TRBJ1-2; v_call: TRBV4-2; d_call: TRBD1; cdr3_length: 18; cdr3_aa: CASSQEGGQGPSNYGYTF; cdr3_nt: TGTGCCAGCAGCCAAGAGGGGGGACAGGGACCCTCTAACTATGGCTACACCTTC
clone_size: NA; j_call: TRBJ1-5; v_call: TRBV4-2; d_call: NA; cdr3_length: 14; cdr3_aa: CASSRRGYNQPQHF; cdr3_nt: TGTGCCAGCAGCAGAAGGGGGTATAATCAGCCCCAGCATTTT
clone_size: few; j_call: TRBJ2-3; v_call: TRBV11-2; d_call: TRBD1; cdr3_length: 16; cdr3_aa: CASSLDRDRPTDTQYF; cdr3_nt: TGTGCCAGCAGCTTAGATAGGGACAGGCCCACAGATACGCAGTATTTT
clone_size: NA; j_call: TRBJ1-6; v_call: TRBV6-1; d_call: NA; cdr3_length: 14; cdr3_aa: CAITRDTGLSPLHF; cdr3_nt: TGTGCCATTACCCGGGACACGGGCTTGTCACCCCTCCACTTT
clone_size: many; j_call: TRBJ1-2; v_call: TRBV29-1; d_call: NA; cdr3_length: 14; cdr3_aa: CSVELARERYGYTF; cdr3_nt: TGCAGCGTTGAACTGGCCAGGGAGCGGTATGGCTACACCTTC
clone_size: NA; j_call: TRBJ2-1; v_call: TRBV4-1; d_call: NA; cdr3_length: 12; cdr3_aa: CASSHMHWEQFF; cdr3_nt: TGCGCCAGCAGCCACATGCATTGGGAGCAGTTCTTC
clone_size: few; j_call: TRBJ2-7; v_call: TRBV10-3; d_call: NA; cdr3_length: 13; cdr3_aa: CAISERYGNEQYF; cdr3_nt: TGTGCCATCAGTGAAAGGTATGGGAACGAGCAGTACTTC
clone_size: few; j_call: TRBJ2-3; v_call: TRBV27; d_call: TRBD1; cdr3_length: 15; cdr3_aa: CASSLRDRGTDTQYF; cdr3_nt: TGTGCCAGCAGTTTGAGGGACAGGGGCACAGATACGCAGTATTTT
clone_size: few; j_call: TRBJ1-2; v_call: TRBV7-3; d_call: NA; cdr3_length: 14; cdr3_aa: CASSLKGGPYGYTF; cdr3_nt: TGTGCCAGCAGCTTAAAGGGCGGCCCGTATGGCTACACCTTC
clone_size: NA; j_call: TRBJ2-1; v_call: TRBV7-9; d_call: NA; cdr3_length: 13; cdr3_aa: CASSRTYGGEQFF; cdr3_nt: TGTGCCAGCAGCAGGACTTACGGAGGAGAGCAGTTCTTC
clone_size: few; j_call: TRBJ2-5; v_call: TRBV6-4; d_call: TRBD2; cdr3_length: 15; cdr3_aa: CASSDEASGVETQYF; cdr3_nt: TGTGCCAGCAGTGACGAGGCTAGCGGGGTCGAGACCCAGTACTTC
clone_size: few; j_call: TRBJ2-2; v_call: TRBV9; d_call: NA; cdr3_length: 14; cdr3_aa: CASSVGRVSGELFF; cdr3_nt: TGTGCCAGCAGCGTAGGACGGGTTTCCGGGGAGCTGTTTTTT
clone_size: NA; j_call: TRBJ2-7; v_call: TRBV2; d_call: NA; cdr3_length: 14; cdr3_aa: CASTPRSSTYEQYF; cdr3_nt: TGTGCCAGCACGCCTCGGAGCAGTACGTACGAGCAGTACTTC
clone_size: many; j_call: TRBJ1-1; v_call: TRBV29-1; d_call: TRBD1; cdr3_length: 15; cdr3_aa: CSVDGDRGLDTEAFF; cdr3_nt: TGCAGCGTAGACGGGGACAGGGGTTTGGACACTGAAGCTTTCTTT
clone_size: many; j_call: TRBJ2-1; v_call: TRBV5-1; d_call: TRBD2; cdr3_length: 18; cdr3_aa: CASSPGLMGGGTYNEQFF; cdr3_nt: TGCGCCAGCAGCCCCGGTCTTATGGGCGGGGGAACCTACAATGAGCAGTTCTTC
clone_size: NA; j_call: TRBJ2-5; v_call: TRBV28; d_call: TRBD2; cdr3_length: 15; cdr3_aa: CASNPGTSGRQTQYF; cdr3_nt: TGTGCCAGCAATCCCGGGACTAGCGGGAGACAGACCCAGTACTTC
clone_size: NA; j_call: TRBJ1-5; v_call: TRBV24-1; d_call: NA; cdr3_length: 17; cdr3_aa: CATSDLVTEGSNQPQHF; cdr3_nt: TGTGCCACCAGTGATTTGGTTACGGAGGGTAGCAATCAGCCCCAGCATTTT
clone_size: NA; j_call: TRBJ2-2; v_call: TRBV20-1; d_call: NA; cdr3_length: 16; cdr3_aa: CSARDDASLNTGELFF; cdr3_nt: TGCAGTGCTAGAGATGATGCGAGCCTTAACACCGGGGAGCTGTTTTTT
clone_size: NA; j_call: TRBJ2-1; v_call: TRBV11-2; d_call: NA; cdr3_length: 11; cdr3_aa: CASSRDSTLFF; cdr3_nt: TGTGCCAGCAGCCGGGACTCTACGCTGTTCTTC
clone_size: NA; j_call: TRBJ2-1; v_call: TRBV14; d_call: TRBD2; cdr3_length: 12; cdr3_aa: CASSLDSGEQFF; cdr3_nt: TGTGCCAGCAGCCTCGATAGCGGGGAGCAGTTCTTC
clone_size: NA; j_call: TRBJ2-3; v_call: TRBV5-1; d_call: TRBD2; cdr3_length: 16; cdr3_aa: CASSLQGLAGMDTQYF; cdr3_nt: TGCGCCAGCAGCTTACAGGGGCTAGCGGGGATGGATACGCAGTATTTT
clone_size: NA; j_call: TRBJ2-1; v_call: TRBV7-9; d_call: NA; cdr3_length: 13; cdr3_aa: CASSLVGPGAEFF; cdr3_nt: NA
clone_size: few; j_call: TRBJ2-3; v_call: TRBV5-1; d_call: TRBD2; cdr3_length: 17; cdr3_aa: CASSPTLAGGPVDTQYF; cdr3_nt: TGCGCCAGCAGCCCAACTTTAGCGGGGGGGCCAGTAGATACGCAGTATTTT
clone_size: NA; j_call: TRBJ2-1; v_call: TRBV9; d_call: NA; cdr3_length: 15; cdr3_aa: CASSVTGTLYNEQFF; cdr3_nt: TGTGCCAGCAGCGTAACCGGGACACTTTACAATGAGCAGTTCTTC